These 11 T cell receptor beta chains were all obtained from the same sample, sequenced in a study of monozygotic twins with inflammatory bowel disease. From its re-call of the 5' RACE reads, TCRdb lists each CDR3 protein once, without DNA. Seen in this sample are 350,000 to 400,000 distinct CDR3 sequences; the ten most common clones hold just over 2.5%. Sequenced: blood. The receptors originated from a human donor with ulcerative colitis or Crohn's disease, or a healthy co-twin of an affected twin (not recorded which).

The chain couples TRBV3-1 to TRBJ2-7; TCRdb designates TRBD1, a call that cannot be tested without DNA. The CDR3 totals 16 residues. In germline, CDR1 is LGHDT, CDR2 YNNKEL (reference sequence). CDR3 region: CASSPVNLRGTYEQYF.

The chain carries TRBV5-1 and TRBJ2-4. Germline-derived CDR1 and CDR2 are SGHRS and YFSETQ. CDR3 size: 14 residues. CDR3 loop: CASSWGMAKNIQYF.

The V gene is TRBV11-2, the J gene TRBJ2-3. The germline V gene has CDR1 SGHAT and CDR2 FQNNGV. CDR3 length: 14 amino acids. CDR3 region: CASSVRLATDTQYF.

The chain recombines TRBV7-9 with TRBJ1-5. The CDR3 extends over 14 amino acids. Germline lookup yields CDR1 SEHNR and CDR2 FQNEAQ (reference sequence). Here the CDR3 reads CASKPDGSNQPQHF.

The CDR3 spells CASSEGEEYYGYTF. The chain combines TRBV6-1 with TRBJ1-2. The germline gives CDR1 MNHNS, CDR2 SASEGT. This CDR3 is 14 amino acids long.

The chain combines TRBV7-2 with TRBJ2-7. The CDR3 has 14 residues. CDR1 and CDR2 (germline): SGHTA, FQGNSA. The CDR3 here is CASSFSVSSYEQYF.

The chain links TRBV6-4 to TRBJ2-1; the D call of TRBD1 rests on TCRdb alone, since no DNA is present to check it. The CDR3 spans 19 residues. From germline, CDR1 is MRHNA and CDR2 SNTAGT. The CDR3 protein is CASRIPNRAGQSSYNEQFF.

CDR3 protein: CASSPPNRGDEQYF. The rearrangement links TRBV18 to TRBJ2-7; TCRdb lists TRBD1, though no DNA is available to test this call. Looked up from germline, CDR1 is KGHSH and CDR2 is LQKENI. This CDR3 is built from 14 residues. The variable domain in full, with the rest retrieved from reference TRBV18 and TRBJ2-7, is NAGVMQNPRHLVRRRGQEARLRCSPMKGHSHVYWYRQLPEEGLKFMVYLQKENIIDESGMPKERFSAEFPKEGPSILRIQQVVRGDSAAYFCASSPPNRGDEQYFGPGTRLTVT.

The chain is built from TRBV20-1 and TRBJ1-4; TCRdb names TRBD1, which stays unverified in the absence of DNA. CDR3 length: 13 residues. Germline V gene data show CDR1 as DFQATT and CDR2 as SNEGSKA (reference sequence). The CDR3 loop is CSAGQGQIEKLFF.

The genes are TRBV11-1 and TRBJ1-1; lacking DNA, the TRBD1 call made by TCRdb goes unchecked. The germline gives CDR1 SGHAT, CDR2 FQDESV (reference sequence). CDR3 length equals 16 residues. CDR3 in amino acids: CASSLAGQPMNTEAFF.

This sequence joins TRBV5-1 and TRBJ2-1; TCRdb's assignment of TRBD1 cannot be checked, as there is no DNA. The germline V gene has CDR1 SGHRS and CDR2 YFSETQ. This CDR3 contains 17 residues. The CDR3 region is CASSWGYGGAVANEQFF.